This T cell receptor (beta chain) was captured in a study of cytomegalovirus exposure and HLA in healthy donors. Primers for the PCR totalled 60 Vbeta and 13 Jbeta. Clones were read by immunoSEQ multiplex PCR, and TCRdb kept only the in-frame ones, dropping some. Among approximately 200,000 clones, 79% were seen once, and the ten largest hold roughly 1.5%. The junction had 13 bases not matched to a gene; V was cut back by 5 bases and J by 6 bases. This CDR3 has 17 residues. CDR1 is SGHAT, CDR2 FQNNGV, per germline. The V gene is TRBV11-2, the J gene TRBJ2-1; 10 nucleotides line up with TRBD2. This TCR was sampled from a girl under 18 in good health and CMV-seropositive. The sequencing sample was made of PBMCs. CDR3 sequence (DNA): TGTGCCAGCAGCGTCGGGACAGCGGGACTAGCGAGCAATGAGCAGTTCTTC. It yields the protein CASSVGTAGLASNEQFF.